These T cell receptor beta chains were read from a single sample in a study of T cell responses to AZD1222 COVID-19 vaccine. The table came from immunoSEQ multiplex PCR; TCRdb's copy has only in-frame clones and leaves some out. The repertoire includes about 180,000 clones, about nine tenths of them detected once, and roughly 4% sits in the top ten. The material was peripheral blood, obtained 28 days after the second dose of the MenACWY control vaccine. The origin of the receptors is an adult who received the MenACWY meningococcal vaccine as a control. CDR3s leave out the opening cysteine and the closing phenylalanine or tryptophan. A D gene is named only where the DNA matches it firmly.

V: TRBV5-6; D: .; CDR3: ASSLVERPGEQF
V: TRBV7-9; D: .; CDR3: ASSLVPYMNTEAF
V: TRBV9; D: .; CDR3: ASSVVPATDTQY
V: TRBV7-2; D: .; CDR3: ASSLERDGTQY
V: TRBV15; D: .; CDR3: ATSRVGSQGEKLF
V: TRBV9; D: .; CDR3: ASSKTSQGLSYEQY
V: TRBV18; D: .; CDR3: ASSRSRDTGELF
V: TRBV28; D: TRBD2; CDR3: ASSTGTSGIPTLSADTQY
V: TRBV7-7; D: .; CDR3: ASSLSFRAEQY
V: TRBV28; D: .; CDR3: ASSLTPGFYGYT
V: TRBV5-1; D: TRBD1; CDR3: ASSLDGQGEAF
V: TRBV2; D: .; CDR3: ASSAGRNYEQY
V: TRBV30; D: .; CDR3: AWSSDSNQPQH
V: TRBV2; D: .; CDR3: ASSYQGHSTDTQY
V: TRBV7-2; D: .; CDR3: ASSLALLPTGELF
V: TRBV15; D: TRBD1; CDR3: ATSRGGQGIEQF
V: TRBV7-9; D: .; CDR3: ASSSPGTPVYYGYT
V: TRBV7-2; D: .; CDR3: ASSPLGGQTDTQY
V: TRBV4-3; D: TRBD2; CDR3: ASSQDGAGDEQF
V: TRBV6-1; D: TRBD1; CDR3: ASSEGTGLSYEQY
V: TRBV7-2; D: .; CDR3: ASSLAFGSYNEQF
V: TRBV27; D: .; CDR3: ASSLGPLWVVNEQF
V: TRBV29-1; D: TRBD1; CDR3: SVDGTGYGEQY
V: TRBV5-4; D: TRBD2; CDR3: ASSLRLAGEEEQF
V: TRBV6-5; D: .; CDR3: ASSYSGTGANVLT
V: TRBV6-5; D: .; CDR3: AVTEAGNTDTQY
V: TRBV2; D: TRBD2; CDR3: ASRGTSGRRETQY
V: TRBV2; D: .; CDR3: ASSEQGSNQPQH
V: TRBV28; D: .; CDR3: ASSSPRQPQH
V: TRBV28; D: .; CDR3: ASSLGGAPRRGTTEAF
V: TRBV4-1; D: .; CDR3: ASSPSRGPSGEQF
V: TRBV2; D: TRBD2; CDR3: ASRETSGSYNEQF
V: TRBV2; D: .; CDR3: ASRAQGNTEAF
V: TRBV28; D: TRBD1; CDR3: ASSPGQNNYGYT
V: TRBV28; D: .; CDR3: ASSLLEQGRFYGYT
V: TRBV13; D: TRBD1; CDR3: ASSRQGSGNTEAF
V: TRBV6-5; D: TRBD1; CDR3: ASGLAGTETYEQY
V: TRBV7-2; D: TRBD2; CDR3: ASSASRTSWHEQF